These T cell receptor beta chains were read from a single sample in a study of Ad26.COV2.S vaccination and SARS-CoV-2 variants. The table came from immunoSEQ multiplex PCR; TCRdb's copy has only in-frame clones and leaves some out. Among approximately 450,000 clones, roughly 90% were seen once, and the ten largest hold more than 9%. Sequences were derived from peripheral blood, sampled in a trial of Ad26.COV2.S vaccine versus placebo. Receptors originate from a person between 18 and 59 years old who received the Ad26.COV2.S COVID-19 vaccine or a placebo. Both conserved end residues are part of each CDR3. The order of the fields is clone size, D gene, J gene, V gene, CDR3 protein, CDR3 DNA. A D gene is named only where the DNA matches it firmly. Size is omitted from some rows. Given values are once, few, many or a class for expanded clones.

.,TRBD1,TRBJ1-2,TRBV10-3,CAISDARGQPWGYTF,TGTGCCATCAGTGATGCCAGGGGGCAGCCTTGGGGCTACACCTTC
.,.,TRBJ1-3,TRBV9,CASSASPTGWVGNTIYF,TGTGCCAGCAGCGCGAGCCCTACGGGGTGGGTTGGAAACACCATATATTTT
once,.,TRBJ1-4,TRBV7-2,CASGSQAGIKLFF,TGTGCCAGCGGCTCCCAGGCTGGCATCAAACTGTTTTTT
.,.,TRBJ1-1,TRBV7-9,CASSLGTDLNTEAFF,TGTGCCAGCAGCTTAGGGACCGACTTGAACACTGAAGCTTTCTTT
.,.,TRBJ1-2,TRBV5-4,CASSPPGQRTVGGYTF,TGTGCCAGCAGTCCACCTGGTCAGCGTACTGTGGGAGGCTACACCTTC
.,.,TRBJ1-1,TRBV6-5,CASTEWGRNTEAFF,TGTGCCAGCACAGAATGGGGCCGGAACACTGAAGCTTTCTTT
.,TRBD1,TRBJ1-3,TRBV11-1,CASSGWDRSSGNTIYF,TGTGCCAGCAGCGGATGGGACAGGAGCTCTGGAAACACCATATATTTT
.,TRBD2,TRBJ2-3,TRBV5-1,CASSQTPSGRDTQYF,TGCGCCAGCAGCCAAACCCCTAGCGGGAGGGATACGCAGTATTTT
.,TRBD2,TRBJ2-3,TRBV7-3,CASSLAGARTDTQYF,TGTGCCAGCAGCTTAGCGGGAGCGAGAACAGATACGCAGTATTTT
.,TRBD1,TRBJ2-2,TRBV7-6,CASSRTDRGANTGELFF,TGTGCCAGCAGCCGGACCGACAGGGGGGCGAACACCGGGGAGCTGTTTTTT
.,.,TRBJ1-1,TRBV4-3,CASSQDLSVGEAFF,TGCGCCAGCAGCCAAGATCTTAGTGTCGGTGAAGCTTTCTTT
.,.,TRBJ2-3,TRBV30,CAWSGTKFTDTQYF,TGTGCCTGGAGTGGGACAAAGTTCACAGATACGCAGTATTTT
.,TRBD2,TRBJ2-5,TRBV18,CASARLAGAQETQYF,TGTGCCAGCGCCCGACTAGCGGGAGCCCAAGAGACCCAGTACTTC
.,.,TRBJ1-2,TRBV2,CASSEQEYEGNYGYTF,TGTGCCAGCAGTGAACAGGAGTATGAGGGGAACTATGGCTACACCTTC
few,.,TRBJ1-4,TRBV5-8,CASSQGQRTNEKLFF,TGTGCCAGCAGTCAAGGACAGCGAACTAATGAAAAACTGTTTTTT
.,.,TRBJ1-1,TRBV12-3/TRBV12-4,CASSFLPSGAFF,TGTGCCAGCAGTTTCCTCCCATCCGGTGCTTTCTTT
.,TRBD2,TRBJ2-1,TRBV7-3,CASSPNSFPRTSGRRNEQFF,TGTGCCAGCAGCCCTAACAGCTTTCCCAGGACTAGCGGGAGGAGGAATGAGCAGTTCTTC
.,.,TRBJ1-3,TRBV2,CASREIGVGNTIYF,TGTGCCAGCAGGGAGATCGGGGTTGGAAACACCATATATTTT
.,.,TRBJ2-7,TRBV5-4,CASSLDTIEQYF,TGTGCCAGCAGCTTGGACACCATCGAGCAGTACTTC
.,TRBD1,TRBJ1-1,TRBV18,CASSPPRGGQGSYAEAFF,TGTGCCAGCTCACCACCAAGAGGCGGACAGGGGAGTTATGCTGAAGCTTTCTTT
.,TRBD1,TRBJ2-7,TRBV7-9,CASSSGQVPLEQYF,TGTGCCAGCAGCTCGGGACAGGTCCCCCTGGAGCAGTACTTC
once,TRBD1,TRBJ2-1,TRBV7-9,CASSPTGTGSSYNEQFF,TGTGCCAGCAGCCCTACGGGGACAGGGAGCTCCTACAATGAGCAGTTCTTC